A single sample is the source of the 13 T cell receptor beta chains below, sequenced in a study of blood T cell repertoires in COVID-19. This table comes from immunoSEQ multiplex PCR, and its TCRdb copy is limited to in-frame clones, with some not included. Among a few hundred thousand clones listed, around 88% were seen once. The sequenced material came from peripheral blood. The receptors were sampled from a woman under 40 who had recovered from COVID-19.

The chain couples TRBV27 to TRBJ1-1; 9 bases match TRBD1. Trimming cost V 5 bases and J 5 bases; bases outside gene matches: 12. This CDR3 region has 16 residues. Germline V lookup: CDR1 MNHEY, CDR2 SMNVEV (reference sequence). The DNA of the CDR3 is TGTGCCAGCAGTGCACTTCCGGGGGACAGGGAAACTGAAGCTTTCTTT. This encodes CASSALPGDRETEAFF.

The chain is built from TRBV4-2 and TRBJ1-2, with unresolved D. Germline values: CDR1 LGHNA, CDR2 YNFKEQ. V was shortened by 0 bases and J by 2 bases, with 7 bases between the two germline ends. This CDR3 contains 14 residues. The CDR3 region has the DNA TGTGCCAGCAGCCAAGATCCCAGAAACTATGGCTACACCTTC. As protein: CASSQDPRNYGYTF.

As to this clone: The sample carries other DNA sequences with the same CDR3. This chain joins TRBV30 and TRBJ2-5; possible D gene TRBD1, 6 bases. Germline V CDR1 and CDR2: GTSNPN, SVGIG (reference sequence). Between the trimmed V and J ends, which lost 0 bases and 5 bases, there was a span of 13 bases. The CDR3 loop spans 14 amino acids. The CDR3 DNA reads TGTGCCTGGAGTGTAGGTGGGGGCCGGGAGACCCAGTACTTC. Protein product: CAWSVGGGRETQYF.

V and J are TRBV5-5 and TRBJ2-5; D might be TRBD2 (6 bases). V shed 1 base and J shed 5 bases, with 9 bases lying between them. CDR1 SGHKS and CDR2 YYEKEE come from the germline V gene (reference sequence). CDR3 length equals 13 residues. The CDR3, as DNA: TGTGCCAGCAGCTTGCTGGGAGGCGAGACCCAGTACTTC. Translation gives CASSLLGGETQYF.

This clone is a singleton in its sample. The chain is built from TRBV30 and TRBJ1-4, with a weak D call TRBD1 (5 bases). Germline values: CDR1 GTSNPN, CDR2 SVGIG (reference sequence). The CDR3 sequence is 16 residues long. The V gene lost 2 bases and the J gene lost 3 bases, with 16 bases spanning the gap. The CDR3 protein is CAWSMRPAGANEKLFF. CDR3 DNA sequence: TGTGCCTGGAGTATGAGACCGGCGGGGGCTAATGAAAAACTGTTTTTT.

This clone was observed a few times. CDR3 nucleotide sequence: TGTGCCATTGTAGGGCAGGGGAGCCGGGGCACTGAAGCTTTCTTT. This sequence encodes CAIVGQGSRGTEAFF. The V and J genes are TRBV30 and TRBJ1-1; the D gene is possibly TRBD1 (6 bases). The CDR3 loop spans 15 amino acids. V was clipped by 8 bases and J by 4 bases, with 23 bases between them. Germline V gives CDR1 GTSNPN, CDR2 SVGIG (reference sequence).

The DNA of the CDR3 is TGTGCCAGCGGTAGTGGGCCGAACACTGAAGCTTTCTTT. This gives the protein CASGSGPNTEAFF. The rearrangement links TRBV2 to TRBJ1-1; the D is unclear. Germline V gene data show CDR1 as SNHLY and CDR2 as FYNNEI. V was trimmed by 8 bases and J by 1 base, leaving 11 bases between them. The CDR3 is 13 residues long.

The chain has TRBV6-5 and TRBJ1-4; 7 nucleotides agree with TRBD1. CDR1 and CDR2 from the germline V gene are MNHEY and SVGAGI. The V gene end was trimmed by 5 bases and the J gene end by 11 bases; junction bases not matched to a gene: 8. The CDR3 has 13 residues. The CDR3 loop reads CASSINRGGKLFF. The DNA for the CDR3 is TGTGCCAGCAGTATAAACAGGGGTGGGAAACTGTTTTTT.

The chain recombines TRBV2 with TRBJ2-5, with a tentative D call TRBD1 (6 bases). The CDR3 spans 15 residues. Germline loops: CDR1 SNHLY, CDR2 FYNNEI. Between the trimmed V and J ends, which lost 6 bases and 4 bases, there was a span of 18 bases. The CDR3 DNA reads TGTGCCAGCAGGTCTCACGGACAGATAGGAGAGACCCAGTACTTC. This encodes CASRSHGQIGETQYF.

The chain uses TRBV7-2 and TRBJ1-2; 10 bases fit TRBD1. From germline, CDR1 is SGHTA and CDR2 FQGNSA. J lost 5 bases, V lost 2 bases, and 5 bases had no gene match. The CDR3 has 15 residues. CDR3 sequence: CASSLSGTGAYGYTF. CDR3 coding DNA: TGTGCCAGCAGCTTATCTGGGACAGGGGCTTATGGCTACACCTTC.

The chain is built from TRBV28 and TRBJ1-4, with D possibly being TRBD1 (6 bases). The CDR3 covers 16 residues. Germline-derived CDR1 and CDR2 are MDHEN and SYDVKM. Trimming took off 5 bases at V and 4 bases at J, with 17 bases between the two ends. The CDR3 loop is CASSPAGAGLNEKLFF. CDR3 sequence (DNA): TGTGCCAGCAGTCCCGCGGGGGCAGGCCTTAATGAAAAACTGTTTTTT.

The CDR3 region is CASSLALAGTYNEQFF. The CDR3 DNA reads as TGTGCCAGCAGTTTAGCCCTAGCGGGGACCTACAATGAGCAGTTCTTC. The rearrangement joins TRBV27 to TRBJ2-1; 9 bases map to TRBD2. Germline V CDR1 and CDR2: MNHEY, SMNVEV (reference sequence). With 2 bases clipped from V and 2 bases from J, the junction kept 4 bases outside the gene matches. CDR3 length equals 16 residues.

The chain uses TRBV25-1 and TRBJ2-2, with 8 bases fitting TRBD2. CDR3 length: 16 residues. Germline V gene data show CDR1 as MGHDK and CDR2 as SYGVNS. Trimming at V came to 2 bases and at J to 6 bases, leaving 8 bases not matched to a gene. CDR3 residues: CASSERVGGVSGELFF. CDR3 nucleotides: TGTGCCAGCAGTGAAAGGGTCGGGGGGGTCTCCGGGGAGCTGTTTTTT.